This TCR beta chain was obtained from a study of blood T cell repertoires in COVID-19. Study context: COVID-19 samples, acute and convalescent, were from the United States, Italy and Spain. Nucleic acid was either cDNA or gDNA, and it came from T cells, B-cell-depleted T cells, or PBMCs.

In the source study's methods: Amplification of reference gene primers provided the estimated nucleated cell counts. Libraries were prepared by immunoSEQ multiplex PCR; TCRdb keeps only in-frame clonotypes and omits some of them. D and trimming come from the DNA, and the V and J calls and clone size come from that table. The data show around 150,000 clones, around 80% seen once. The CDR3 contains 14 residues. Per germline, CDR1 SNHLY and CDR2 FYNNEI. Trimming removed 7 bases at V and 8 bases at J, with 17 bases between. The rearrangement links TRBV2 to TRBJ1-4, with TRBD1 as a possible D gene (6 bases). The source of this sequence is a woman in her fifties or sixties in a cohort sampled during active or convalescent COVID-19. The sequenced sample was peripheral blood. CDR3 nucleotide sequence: TGTGCCAGCAAATGGGGGCAGGAGGCGGAAAAACTGTTTTTT. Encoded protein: CASKWGQEAEKLFF.